This T cell receptor (beta chain) originates from a study of regulatory T cells in long-lasting Graves disease. Whole-study findings and limits: It was in persistent disease that TRBV28, TRBJ1-2 and TRBJ2-5 were favored.

The authors built TCR beta libraries using iRepertoire HTBI primers and Arm-PCR of CDR3 regions. Authors' data handling: Looking across samples, the authors found about 62 TRBV and some 15 TRBJ segments. Each CDR3 protein gets one entry after TCRdb re-called the multiplex PCR reads with MiXCR. In this record, the V and J calls reflect TCRdb's handling and not the investigators' own analysis. The repertoire consists of under 300,000 distinct CDR3 sequences, with just over 20% occurring once and the leading ten covering more than 11%. Specified time point: newly diagnosed GD, antithyroid drugs for less than 3 months. Isolated PBMC RNA provided the starting material for the TCR library. Germline loops: CDR1 MNHEY, CDR2 SMNVEV (reference sequence). The CDR3 loop spans 14 amino acids. The J segment lost 6 bases and the V segment lost 6 bases, leaving 6 bases of the junction unmatched. This clonotype was recorded many times. What it binds is not known.

The source material was peripheral blood mononuclear cells (PBMCs), sampled at new diagnosis, from a patient treated with antithyroid drugs. This receptor was obtained from a female donor with Graves disease. This chain uses TRBV27 with TRBJ2-2; 8 positions agree with TRBD1. This CDR3 reads CASRILQGAGELFF. As DNA, the CDR3 is TGTGCCAGCAGGATACTACAGGGGGCCGGGGAGCTGTTTTTT.